These 26 T cell receptor beta chains originate from one sample sequenced in a study of T cells after yellow fever vaccination (dated by TCRdb to between 2018 and 2021). To prepare the library, 5' RACE was applied. Instrument used: Illumina HiSeq 2500. TCRdb took the public reads, trimmed them with fastp at Q25, ran MiXCR for clone calling and kept in-frame beta chains. CDR3 protein sequences are deduplicated, and each keeps its most common genes and DNA. This sample lists some 600,000 distinct CDR3 sequences; roughly 12% were detected once. The ten largest clones take up under 15% of the sample. Read against the paper, the sample's treatment or condition label means: live attenuated yellow fever vaccine strain. The sequenced sample was PBMCs, obtained on the day of the yellow fever booster vaccination. These receptors all stem from a man aged 30 to 45 who received the YFV17D yellow fever vaccine.

This clonotype appeared a few times. The chain recombines TRBV27 with TRBJ2-1; maybe TRBD2 (5 bases). Deletions cut 4 bases from V and 4 bases from J, with 14 bases between. The length of the CDR3 is 15 residues. CDR1 is MNHEY, CDR2 SMNVEV, per germline (reference sequence). CDR3 loop: CASSSDYRNYNEQFF. The CDR3 DNA follows: TGTGCCAGCAGTTCCGACTATCGAAATTACAATGAGCAGTTCTTC.

This clonotype was observed at least ten times. J is TRBJ2-5 and V is TRBV12-3 or TRBV12-4; no clear D. The CDR3 loop spans 13 amino acids. Between the trimmed V and J ends, which lost 3 bases and 5 bases, there was a span of 10 bases. The DNA for the CDR3 is TGTGCCAGCAGTTTCCCACCTGGGGAGACCCAGTACTTC. This translates into CASSFPPGETQYF.

The chain couples TRBV12-3 or TRBV12-4 to TRBJ2-7; D might be TRBD1 or TRBD2, each matching 5 bases. V lost 7 bases and J lost 2, with 21 bases in between. The CDR3 extends over 16 amino acids. The CDR3 reads CASTTSGHRFTYEQYF. CDR3 in DNA: TGTGCCAGCACCACGTCGGGGCATCGGTTTACCTACGAGCAGTACTTC.

The rearrangement links TRBV28 to TRBJ2-7; 7 bases align to TRBD2. This CDR3 is built from 15 residues. The germline gives CDR1 MDHEN, CDR2 SYDVKM. J was trimmed by 7 bases and V by 6 bases; bases with no gene match: 15. As DNA, the CDR3 is TGTGCCAGCAGCCCCCAGGGAGGCGGGGGACTGGAGCAGTACTTC. Its protein product is CASSPQGGGGLEQYF.

This clonotype showed up just a few times. The chain carries TRBV11-2 and TRBJ2-1; 12 bases map to TRBD2. This CDR3 is built from 17 residues. Germline V lookup: CDR1 SGHAT, CDR2 FQNNGV. V lost 5 bases to trimming and J lost 1 base; unmatched junction nucleotides: 6. CDR3 sequence: CASSTRLAGVSYNEQFF. CDR3 sequence (DNA): TGTGCCAGCAGCACCAGACTAGCGGGAGTTTCCTACAATGAGCAGTTCTTC.

This clonotype was observed a few times. The gene calls are TRBV20-1 and TRBJ2-3; D uncertain. Germline CDR1 and CDR2: DFQATT and SNEGSKA (reference sequence). V lost 0 bases and J 6 bases, leaving 10 bases between the germline ends. The CDR3 contains 13 residues. CDR3 nucleotides: TGCAGTGCTAGAGATCCTTGGGTGGATACGCAGTATTTT. Its translation is CSARDPWVDTQYF.

This clonotype was detected only a few times. The genes are TRBV9 and TRBJ2-5; D gene ambiguous. Germline CDR1 and CDR2: SGDLS and YYNGEE. This CDR3 has 16 amino acids. Trimming left V 0 bases short and J 4 bases short, with 16 bases between. The CDR3 region is CASSVGTTAQRETQYF. DNA for the CDR3: TGTGCCAGCAGCGTAGGAACCACAGCACAGCGAGAGACCCAGTACTTC.

The V gene is TRBV12-3 or TRBV12-4, the J gene TRBJ2-1; D might be TRBD2 (6 bases). CDR3 length equals 17 residues. Trimming removed 1 base at V and 0 bases at J, with 13 bases between. In DNA form, the CDR3 reads TGTGCCAGCAGTTTAGAATCGGGAGCGACCTCCTACAATGAGCAGTTCTTC. This gives the protein CASSLESGATSYNEQFF.

This CDR3 is CASRVGFGPGELFF. CDR3 nucleotide sequence: TGCGCCAGCAGAGTGGGCTTCGGTCCCGGGGAGCTGTTTTTT. The chain combines TRBV23-1 with TRBJ2-2; D call uncertain. TRBV23-1 belongs to the ORF category, with a function that is uncertain. The CDR3 is made up of 14 amino acids. V lost 6 bases and J 6 bases, leaving 14 bases between the germline ends.

The J gene is TRBJ2-5, the V gene TRBV6-2 or TRBV6-3; 8 bases agree with TRBD1. The germline V gene has CDR1 MNHEY and CDR2 SVGEGT. V lost 5 bases, J lost 5 bases, and 10 bases stayed unmatched. The CDR3 consists of 15 residues. In nucleotides, the CDR3 is TGTGCCAGCAGTCCGAGGGACAGGTTTATGGAGACCCAGTACTTC. It encodes CASSPRDRFMETQYF.

This clonotype turned up a few times. The chain combines TRBV5-1 with TRBJ2-5, with D possibly being TRBD1 or TRBD2 (5 bases each). Germline-derived CDR1 and CDR2 are SGHRS and YFSETQ. This CDR3 is built from 16 residues. Trimming pared 4 bases from V and 8 bases from J, leaving 24 bases between. The CDR3 loop is CASSLIQGTVVSTQYF. In nucleotides, the CDR3 is TGCGCCAGCAGCCTGATTCAAGGGACGGTGGTATCTACCCAGTACTTC.

In this sample, this clonotype turned up a few times. This chain links TRBV19 with TRBJ1-1; 7 positions agree with TRBD1. The junction had 4 bases not matched to a gene; V was cut back by 3 bases and J by 0 bases. Per the germline V gene, CDR1 is LNHDA and CDR2 is SQIVND (reference sequence). The CDR3 has 15 amino acids. This CDR3 is CASSIQGGMNTEAFF. In DNA, the CDR3 is TGTGCCAGTAGTATTCAAGGGGGCATGAACACTGAAGCTTTCTTT.

In this sample, this clonotype turned up many times. The chain links TRBV12-3 or TRBV12-4 to TRBJ1-2; no definite D call. The CDR3 is made up of 12 amino acids. Deletions cut 3 bases from V and 4 bases from J, with 6 bases between. The CDR3 DNA reads as TGTGCCAGCAGTTTCCCCGGCTATGGCTACACCTTC. This sequence encodes CASSFPGYGYTF.

This sequence joins TRBV7-9 and TRBJ2-7; D perhaps matches TRBD1 (6 bases). Germline-derived CDR1 and CDR2 are SEHNR and FQNEAQ (reference sequence). The CDR3 runs to 14 residues. Trimming removed 3 bases from V and 4 bases from J, with 13 bases in between. The CDR3 DNA is TGTGCCAGCAGCTTTCTCGGGACACGTTACGAGCAGTACTTC. It translates to CASSFLGTRYEQYF.

The V and J genes are TRBV5-6 and TRBJ1-1, with TRBD1 matching over 7 bases. Unmatched junction bases numbered 6, after V lost 4 bases and J lost 0 bases. The CDR3 runs to 15 residues. Per germline, CDR1 SGHDT and CDR2 YYEEEE. The CDR3, as DNA: TGTGCCAGCAGCATAACCGGGACAGTGAACACTGAAGCTTTCTTT. It codes for CASSITGTVNTEAFF.

This clonotype was counted a few times. The chain couples TRBV7-2 to TRBJ2-3; TRBD2 might be the D (5 bases). The CDR3 has 16 residues. The V gene lost 3 bases and the J gene lost 2 bases, with 15 bases spanning the gap. Germline-derived CDR1 and CDR2 are SGHTA and FQGNSA. DNA for the CDR3: TGTGCCAGCAGCTTTAGGGCCGCACGGGACACAGATACGCAGTATTTT. It is translated as CASSFRAARDTDTQYF.

The gene calls are TRBV27 and TRBJ2-6; TRBD2 is a possible D gene (6 bases). Germline V gives CDR1 MNHEY, CDR2 SMNVEV (reference sequence). The CDR3 totals 17 residues. The germline V and J ends were trimmed by 4 bases and 2 bases, with 15 bases remaining between them. CDR3 DNA sequence: TGTGCCAGCAGTTCTCCGGAGGGTGCTCCTGGGGCCAACGTCCTGACTTTC. Translated, it gives CASSSPEGAPGANVLTF.

The chain joins TRBV6-5 to TRBJ2-7; TRBD2 might be the D (5 bases). V lost 0 bases and J lost 1, with 16 bases in between. This CDR3 is 17 amino acids long. Germline CDR1 is MNHEY and CDR2 is SVGAGI. The CDR3 loop reads CASSYSRVDERSYEQYF. CDR3 nucleotide sequence: TGTGCCAGCAGTTACTCGAGGGTAGACGAGAGATCCTACGAGCAGTACTTC.

This clonotype has at least ten counts. The gene calls are TRBV12-3 or TRBV12-4 and TRBJ2-7, with D possibly being TRBD1 (6 bases). V lost 6 bases, J lost 3 bases, and 15 bases lay in between. The CDR3 totals 14 residues. The CDR3 DNA reads TGTGCCAGCAGGCTAGAACAGGGCGGCTACGAGCAGTACTTC. Protein sequence: CASRLEQGGYEQYF.

The rearrangement uses TRBV7-9 and TRBJ1-4, with D possibly TRBD1 on 5 matching bases. CDR3 length: 17 amino acids. Trimming cost V 5 bases and J 0 bases, with 16 bases left between them. CDR1 is SEHNR, CDR2 FQNEAQ, per germline (reference sequence). In nucleotides, the CDR3 is TGTGCCAGCAGCCCGGGGGGAAAGAATGCAACTAATGAAAAACTGTTTTTT. This encodes CASSPGGKNATNEKLFF.

The rearrangement joins TRBV5-1 to TRBJ2-4; unclear D gene. This CDR3 region has 16 residues. Trimming removed 0 bases at V and 5 bases at J, with 15 bases between. The germline gives CDR1 SGHRS, CDR2 YFSETQ. The CDR3 sequence: CASSLALDGQQNIQYF. In DNA form, the CDR3 reads TGCGCCAGCAGCTTGGCCTTGGATGGTCAGCAAAACATTCAGTACTTC.

This clonotype was counted between two and nine times. The chain links TRBV9 to TRBJ2-6, with D perhaps TRBD2 (5 bases). V was pared by 7 bases and J by 3 bases, with 20 bases between. Germline CDR1 and CDR2: SGDLS and YYNGEE. The CDR3 sequence is 17 residues long. CDR3 in amino acids: CASAHRARGGGANVLTF. The CDR3 DNA follows: TGTGCCAGCGCACATCGTGCGCGCGGAGGTGGGGCCAACGTCCTGACTTTC.

This clonotype was seen at least ten times. The genes are TRBV20-1 and TRBJ2-3; TRBD2 is a possible D gene (5 bases). Per germline, CDR1 DFQATT and CDR2 SNEGSKA (reference sequence). Between the trimmed V and J ends, which lost 6 bases and 0 bases, there was a span of 10 bases. The CDR3 is 13 amino acids. The CDR3 DNA sequence: TGCAGTGCGGAAAAGCGGAGCACAGATACGCAGTATTTT. This codes for CSAEKRSTDTQYF.

This clonotype was detected ten times or more. The chain is built from TRBV5-6 and TRBJ2-5; D is undetermined. Germline CDR1 is SGHDT and CDR2 is YYEEEE. This CDR3 is built from 13 residues. Trimming took off 2 bases at V and 2 bases at J, with 7 bases between the two ends. The CDR3 reads CASSLVLQETQYF. CDR3 nucleotide sequence: TGTGCCAGCAGCTTAGTACTTCAAGAGACCCAGTACTTC.

CDR3 sequence (DNA): TGTGCCAGCACCCTCGGTCCCTACAATGAGCAGTTCTTC. This codes for CASTLGPYNEQFF. The genes are TRBV12-3 or TRBV12-4 and TRBJ2-1; D is unclear. Trimming stripped 7 bases from V and 2 bases from J, with 9 bases between. CDR3 size: 13 residues.

The V and J genes are TRBV2 and TRBJ1-2; unclear D gene. V shed 4 bases and J shed 8 bases, with 11 bases lying between them. Germline V gene lookup returns CDR1 SNHLY and CDR2 FYNNEI. The CDR3 covers 12 residues. The CDR3 coding sequence is TGTGCCAGCAGTGTGGAGCTGTCGGGCTACACCTTC. It yields the protein CASSVELSGYTF. The whole variable domain, remainder taken from reference TRBV2 and TRBJ1-2, is EPEVTQTPSHQVTQMGQEVILRCVPISNHLYFYWYRQILGQKVEFLVSFYNNEISEKSEIFDDQFSVERPDGSNFTLKIRSTKLEDSAMYFCASSVELSGYTFGSGTRLTVV.